The 23 T cell receptor beta chains in this list originate from one sample, sequenced in a study of blood T cell repertoires in COVID-19. Only in-frame clones appear in the TCRdb table, and some are missing; sequencing was by immunoSEQ multiplex PCR. Of 210,000 or so clones detected, approximately 88% appear once; the ten largest clones hold 6.5% to 8.5%. The sequenced sample was peripheral blood. All receptors come from a man aged 40-49 years with acute or convalescent COVID-19.

The V call is TRBV19, the J call TRBJ1-5; weak D call: TRBD1 (5 bases). The V gene's germline CDR1 is LNHDA and CDR2 SQIVND (reference sequence). V was trimmed by 7 bases and J by 7 bases, leaving 11 bases between them. The CDR3 has 12 amino acids. The CDR3 protein is CASTVPGQPQHF. Written as DNA, the CDR3 is TGTGCCAGTACCGTCCCAGGGCAGCCCCAGCATTTT.

This clone appeared once. The rearrangement joins TRBV6-5 to TRBJ1-3; D not resolved. V gave up 4 bases and J gave up 2 bases, with 9 bases separating them. Germline loops: CDR1 MNHEY, CDR2 SVGAGI. The length of the CDR3 is 14 residues. In nucleotides, the CDR3 is TGTGCCAGCAGTTTCCAAGGAGCTGGAAACACCATATATTTT. This gives the protein CASSFQGAGNTIYF.

In this sample, this clone turned up once. This rearrangement joins TRBV28 to TRBJ2-1; D remains unclear. Per the germline V gene, CDR1 is MDHEN and CDR2 is SYDVKM. Trimming left V 2 bases short and J 7 bases short, with 12 bases between. The CDR3 is 14 amino acids. The CDR3 protein is CASSLVRIVNEQFF. The CDR3 nucleotides read TGTGCCAGCAGTTTAGTGAGGATAGTGAATGAGCAGTTCTTC. Full variable domain (remainder filled in from reference TRBV28 and TRBJ2-1): DVKVTQSSRYLVKRTGEKVFLECVQDMDHENMFWYRQDPGLGLRLIYFSYDVKMKEKGDIPEGYSVSREKKERFSLILESASTNQTSMYLCASSLVRIVNEQFFGPGTRLTVL.

The chain carries TRBV5-4 and TRBJ1-1, with a weak D call TRBD1 (6 bases). The CDR3 is 16 residues long. Trimming left V 4 bases short and J 0 bases short, with 16 bases between. The germline gives CDR1 SGHNT, CDR2 YYREEE (reference sequence). CDR3 loop: CASSPAGTHMNTEAFF. The CDR3 DNA reads TGTGCCAGCAGCCCAGCCGGGACACATATGAACACTGAAGCTTTCTTT. Full variable domain (missing parts from reference TRBV5-4 and TRBJ1-1): ETGVTQSPTHLIKTRGQQVTLRCSSQSGHNTVSWYQQALGQGPQFIFQYYREEENGRGNFPPRFSGLQFPNYSSELNVNALELDDSALYLCASSPAGTHMNTEAFFGQGTRLTVV.

This chain joins TRBV28 and TRBJ2-3; the match to TRBD2 covers 12 bases. This CDR3 spans 16 amino acids. The germline V gene has CDR1 MDHEN and CDR2 SYDVKM. J was trimmed by 6 bases and V by 6 bases; bases with no gene match: 10. CDR3 amino acids: CASSSLAGGSRDTQYF. The DNA for the CDR3 is TGTGCCAGCAGCTCTCTAGCGGGGGGGTCCAGGGATACGCAGTATTTT.

This clone was detected once. The genes are TRBV5-1 and TRBJ2-5, with D possibly TRBD1 on 5 matching bases. There are 13 residues in the CDR3. With 0 bases removed from V and 7 bases from J, the gap between germline ends came to 10 bases. The germline CDR1 and CDR2 sequences are SGHRS and YFSETQ. The CDR3 is CASSLEGQGTQYF. The CDR3 bases are TGCGCCAGCAGCTTGGAGGGCCAGGGGACCCAGTACTTC.

The chain joins TRBV14 to TRBJ1-1; D call uncertain. The CDR3 runs 13 residues. Germline CDR1 and CDR2: SGHDN and FVKESK. The germline V and J ends were trimmed by 1 base and 2 bases, with 5 bases remaining between them. The CDR3 here is CASSQVQNTEAFF. The CDR3 DNA follows: TGTGCCAGCAGCCAAGTCCAAAACACTGAAGCTTTCTTT. The full variable domain, its missing parts supplied by reference TRBV14 and TRBJ1-1, is EAGVTQFPSHSVIEKGQTVTLRCDPISGHDNLYWYRRVMGKEIKFLLHFVKESKQDESGMPNNRFLAERTGGTYSTLKVQPAELEDSGVYFCASSQVQNTEAFFGQGTRLTVV.

This chain links TRBV30 with TRBJ1-2; 7 bases map to TRBD1. The CDR3 is made up of 12 amino acids. The ends lost 3 bases at V and 4 bases at J; junction bases unmatched: 2. The germline V gene encodes CDR1 GTSNPN and CDR2 SVGIG (reference sequence). CDR3 coding DNA: TGTGCCTGGAGCCGGGACAGCTATGGCTACACCTTC. Translated: CAWSRDSYGYTF.

This chain joins TRBV10-1 and TRBJ2-7; maybe TRBD1 (6 bases). The germline CDR1 and CDR2 sequences are WNHNN and SYGVQD (reference sequence). The CDR3 extends over 14 amino acids. V was clipped by 1 base and J by 7 bases, with 14 bases between them. The CDR3 region is CASSEYMGAREQYF. The CDR3 region has the DNA TGCGCCAGCAGTGAGTATATGGGGGCGCGTGAGCAGTACTTC.

The V call is TRBV19, the J call TRBJ2-3; 9 positions match TRBD2. This CDR3 has 18 amino acids. Germline CDR1 LNHDA, CDR2 SQIVND (reference sequence). Trimming at V came to 1 base and at J to 4 bases, leaving 12 bases not matched to a gene. The CDR3 sequence: CASSIGSGGNPQADTQYF. The CDR3, as DNA: TGTGCCAGTAGTATAGGGAGCGGGGGGAACCCGCAGGCAGATACGCAGTATTTT.

The chain recombines TRBV3-1 (or the pseudogene TRBV3-2) with TRBJ2-1; TRBD2 might be the D (7 bases). The CDR3 is 17 residues long. CDR1 and CDR2 from the germline V gene are LGHDT and YNNKEL (reference sequence). Trimming left V 4 bases short and J 0 bases short, with 16 bases between. CDR3 residues: CASSLGGGASSYNEQFF. DNA for the CDR3: TGTGCCAGCAGCCTTGGAGGGGGGGCCTCCTCCTACAATGAGCAGTTCTTC.

The rearrangement uses TRBV5-4 and TRBJ2-3; TRBD2 matches at 8 bases. From germline, CDR1 is SGHNT and CDR2 YYREEE (reference sequence). V gave up 4 bases and J gave up 0 bases; unmatched junction bases: 7. The CDR3 totals 16 residues. CDR3 bases: TGTGCCAGCAGCCATAAAGCGGGGGCTAGCACAGATACGCAGTATTTT. Translation gives CASSHKAGASTDTQYF.

The rearrangement joins TRBV3-1 (or the pseudogene TRBV3-2) to TRBJ2-2; possibly TRBD2 for D (6 bases). The V and J ends lost 3 bases and 4 bases respectively, with 9 bases between them. This CDR3 region has 14 residues. Germline V gene sequence: CDR1 LGHDT, CDR2 YNNKEL (reference sequence). CDR3 nucleotide sequence: TGTGCCAGCAGCCAGTCCGGGGGCACCGGGGAGCTGTTTTTT. Translated, it gives CASSQSGGTGELFF.

V gene TRBV25-1 combines with J gene TRBJ1-1; 7 positions match TRBD1. J lost 3 bases, V lost 3 bases, and 7 bases had no gene match. Germline values: CDR1 MGHDK, CDR2 SYGVNS. This CDR3 is 15 amino acids long. CDR3 DNA sequence: TGTGCCAGCAGTGACTTTGGTCAGGGGGACACTGAAGCTTTCTTT. Translated, it gives CASSDFGQGDTEAFF. The full variable domain, in which reference TRBV25-1 and TRBJ1-1 provide the parts outside the CDR3, is EADIYQTPRYLVIGTGKKITLECSQTMGHDKMYWYQQDPGMELHLIHYSYGVNSTEKGDLSSESTVSRIRTEHFPLTLESARPSHTSQYLCASSDFGQGDTEAFFGQGTRLTVV.

The chain employs TRBV9 and TRBJ2-3; 15 bases fit TRBD2. The V segment lost 4 bases and the J segment 1 base; nucleotides outside the gene matches: 4. The CDR3 has 17 amino acids. Germline assignment: CDR1 SGDLS and CDR2 YYNGEE. The CDR3 DNA reads as TGTGCCAGCAGCCCTTGGACTAGCGGGGGGGGCACAGATACGCAGTATTTT. As protein: CASSPWTSGGGTDTQYF.

The gene calls are TRBV29-1 and TRBJ1-2; 11 bases line up with TRBD1. The trim removed 6 bases at V and 6 bases at J, leaving 9 bases unmatched. The CDR3 is made up of 14 amino acids. Per germline, CDR1 SQVTM and CDR2 ANQGSEA. The CDR3 nucleotides read TGCAGCGTCCACTACGTGGGACAGGGGGATGGCTACACCTTC. Protein: CSVHYVGQGDGYTF.

This chain links TRBV11-2 with TRBJ2-7; 9 positions agree with TRBD1. The CDR3 covers 16 residues. V shed 3 bases and J 2 bases; nucleotides not matched to a gene: 8. Germline V gives CDR1 SGHAT, CDR2 FQNNGV. CDR3: CASSLNPGQGPYEQYF. DNA of the CDR3: TGTGCCAGCAGCTTGAACCCGGGACAGGGTCCCTACGAGCAGTACTTC.

This clone has at least ten counts. The chain combines TRBV29-1 with TRBJ2-7, with a tentative D call TRBD2 (5 bases). The germline V gene encodes CDR1 SQVTM and CDR2 ANQGSEA. Trimming took 6 bases from V and 3 from J, leaving 9 bases between them. CDR3 size: 11 residues. The chain's CDR3 is CSVKRGYEQYF. In DNA form, the CDR3 reads TGCAGCGTGAAACGGGGCTACGAGCAGTACTTC.

The chain recombines TRBV5-4 with TRBJ2-3; D is possibly TRBD1 (5 bases). V shed 1 base and J shed 11 bases, with 14 bases lying between them. Germline V gene data show CDR1 as SGHNT and CDR2 as YYREEE (reference sequence). This CDR3 has 13 amino acids. The DNA for the CDR3 is TGTGCCAGCAGCTTGAGTGGGGCCCCGGGGCAGTATTTT. It is translated as CASSLSGAPGQYF.

The chain recombines TRBV5-5 with TRBJ2-2; TRBD2 might be the D (7 bases). This CDR3 is built from 14 residues. Trimming cost V 4 bases and J 3 bases, with 10 bases left between them. Germline CDR1 SGHKS, CDR2 YYEKEE (reference sequence). The CDR3 loop is CASSGGAYTGELFF. As DNA, the CDR3 is TGTGCCAGCAGCGGGGGGGCATACACCGGGGAGCTGTTTTTT.

The chain is built from TRBV11-1 and TRBJ2-1, with TRBD1 as a possible D gene (6 bases). Germline V gene sequence: CDR1 SGHAT, CDR2 FQDESV (reference sequence). The CDR3 is 13 residues long. Trimming left V 6 bases short and J 8 bases short, with 14 bases between. In DNA, the CDR3 is TGTGCCAGCAGGAACACAGGGTATGATGAGCAGTTCTTC. This gives the protein CASRNTGYDEQFF.

CDR3 residues: CASSQDRGYGYTF. CDR3 nucleotide sequence: TGCGCCAGCAGCCAAGACAGGGGCTATGGCTACACCTTC. The chain has TRBV4-1 and TRBJ1-2; possibly TRBD1 for D (6 bases). The germline gives CDR1 MGHRA, CDR2 YSYEKL. The CDR3 runs to 13 residues. V was pared by 0 bases and J by 4 bases, with 6 bases between.

The rearrangement links TRBV18 to TRBJ2-7, with D possibly being TRBD1 (6 bases). CDR1 KGHSH and CDR2 LQKENI come from the germline V gene. V lost 6 bases and J lost 5, with 20 bases in between. There are 15 residues in the CDR3. This chain's CDR3 is CASSSDLGAVHEQYF. The CDR3 DNA reads as TGTGCCAGCTCCTCAGACCTGGGGGCGGTCCACGAGCAGTACTTC.